The clone carrying this T cell receptor beta chain was seen a handful of times. At one end, the junction sequence differs from germline, possibly due to a read error. Unique molecular identifiers (one per individual cDNA molecule) were attached. TCRdb processed the 5' RACE reads anew with MiXCR; each CDR3 protein has one entry. The table lists approximately 100,000 distinct CDR3 sequences, 15% to 20% of them singletons. These data come from a study of early T cells in non-severe SARS-CoV-2 infection. This TCR was recovered from an adult who was a healthcare worker with PCR-confirmed SARS-CoV-2 infection or an uninfected control (not recorded which). The material sequenced was whole blood.

The CDR3 loop reads CSAERRTRGLYGYTF. As DNA, the CDR3 is TGCAGCGCTGAAAGGCGAACCAGGGGGCTTTATGGCTACACCTTC. The chain has TRBV29-1 and TRBJ1-2, with TRBD1 matching over 8 bases. The CDR3 is made up of 15 amino acids. CDR1 and CDR2 from the germline V gene are SQVTM and ANQGSEA. Drawing the rest from reference TRBV29-1 and TRBJ1-2, the complete variable domain is SAVISQKPSRDICQRGTSLTIQCQVDSQVTMMFWYRQQPGQSLTLIATANQGSEATYESGFVIDKFPISRPNLTFSTLTVSNMSPEDSSIYLCSAERRTRGLYGYTFGSGTRLTVV.